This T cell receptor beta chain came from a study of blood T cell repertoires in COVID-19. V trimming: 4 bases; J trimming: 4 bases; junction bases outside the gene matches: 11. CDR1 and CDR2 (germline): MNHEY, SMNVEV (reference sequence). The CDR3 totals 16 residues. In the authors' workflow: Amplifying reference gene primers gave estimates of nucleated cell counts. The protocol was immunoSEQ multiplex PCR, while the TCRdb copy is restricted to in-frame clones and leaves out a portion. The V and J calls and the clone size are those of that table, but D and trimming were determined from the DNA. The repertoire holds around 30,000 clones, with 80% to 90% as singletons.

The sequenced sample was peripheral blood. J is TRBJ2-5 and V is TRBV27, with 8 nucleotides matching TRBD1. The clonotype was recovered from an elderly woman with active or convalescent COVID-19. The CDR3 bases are TGTGCCAGCAGTTCCGACAGGGTTGGACAGGGAGAGACCCAGTACTTC. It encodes CASSSDRVGQGETQYF.